Sequencing of this T cell receptor beta chain was carried out in a study of T-cell memory formation after mild COVID-19. V was pared by 8 bases and J by 1 base, with 10 bases between. This CDR3 contains 13 residues. CDR1 and CDR2 from the germline V gene are KGHSH and LQKENI. From the 5' RACE reads, TCRdb called clonotypes with MiXCR, one entry per CDR3 protein. This sample yields hundreds of thousands of distinct CDR3 sequences, of which 15% to 20% are seen a single time; roughly 21% belongs to the top ten. The rearrangement links TRBV18 to TRBJ2-3, with D perhaps matching TRBD2 (5 bases). This clonotype originated in a man aged 18 to 30 who had mild COVID-19 (a few samples of this study predate the infection). Cell type and time point are not known. The specimen sequenced was PBMCs or a T cell subset sorted from them (not recorded which). The CDR3 region is CASRFGGTDTQYF. The CDR3 DNA is TGTGCCAGCCGTTTCGGGGGCACAGATACGCAGTATTTT. Full variable domain (remainder filled in from reference TRBV18 and TRBJ2-3): NAGVMQNPRHLVRRRGQEARLRCSPMKGHSHVYWYRQLPEEGLKFMVYLQKENIIDESGMPKERFSAEFPKEGPSILRIQQVVRGDSAAYFCASRFGGTDTQYFGPGTRLTVL.